One sample yielded the 2 T cell receptor beta chains listed below, sequenced in a study of immune evolution from preneoplasia to lung adenocarcinoma. Sequencing used immunoSEQ multiplex PCR; TCRdb keeps in-frame clones, though not all of them. The sample has 9,000 to 10,000 clones, 88% seen once. Sample: FFPE invasive lung adenocarcinoma tissue. All receptors derive from a person aged 65 to 85 with invasive lung adenocarcinoma. Some clones in this sample may be carry-over from other donors' samples.

This clone was recorded only once. The chain has TRBV7-9 and TRBJ1-2; TRBD1 aligns across 10 bases. Germline loops: CDR1 SEHNR, CDR2 FQNEAQ (reference sequence). Trimming took 0 bases from V and 4 from J; bases not matched to a gene: 8. This CDR3 is built from 17 residues. The CDR3 region has the DNA TGTGCCAGCAGCTTAGCTGGAGGGACAGGGGCTTTCTATGGCTACACCTTC. This sequence encodes CASSLAGGTGAFYGYTF. Using reference TRBV7-9 and TRBJ1-2 for the parts outside the CDR3, the full variable domain is DTGVSQNPRHKITKRGQNVTFRCDPISEHNRLYWYRQTLGQGPEFLTYFQNEAQLEKSRLLSDRFSAERPKGSFSTLEIQRTEQGDSAMYLCASSLAGGTGAFYGYTFGSGTRLTVV.

The chain employs TRBV2 and TRBJ1-1; no clear D. Deletions cut 8 bases from V and 3 bases from J, with 10 bases between. Germline loops: CDR1 SNHLY, CDR2 FYNNEI. The CDR3 loop spans 12 amino acids. CDR3 bases: TGTGCCAGCGGCAGTAGGTACACTGAAGCTTTCTTT. Protein sequence: CASGSRYTEAFF.